What follows is one T cell receptor beta chain and its context. This sample is part of a study of T cell changes during pregnancy in multiple sclerosis. The CDR3 length is 17 residues. V lost 2 bases and J lost 1, with 15 bases in between. The germline gives CDR1 LGHNA, CDR2 YSLEER. Repertoires were generated with immunoSEQ multiplex PCR, while TCRdb's copy carries only in-frame clones and drops some. Here the sample spans more than 55,000 clones, 91% being singletons. The receptor was derived from a female donor in good health, enrolled as a control in a pregnancy study. Here the sequenced sample was peripheral blood, taken after pregnancy. The chain carries TRBV4-3 and TRBJ1-3; tentatively, D is TRBD1 (5 bases). The CDR3 nucleotides are TGCGCCAGCAGCCAACACCACGGGGGACGTTCTGGAAACACCATATATTTT. This encodes CASSQHHGGRSGNTIYF.